These 2 T cell receptor beta chains came from one sample sequenced in a study of blood T cell repertoires in COVID-19. This table comes from immunoSEQ multiplex PCR, and its TCRdb copy is limited to in-frame clones, with some not included. The sample records 150,000 to 200,000 clones, 70% to 90% being singletons. Sample: peripheral blood. All receptors derive from a man younger than 30 who had recovered from COVID-19.

The J gene is TRBJ1-2, the V gene TRBV27; tentative D call: TRBD1 (5 bases). The ends were cut back, 8 bases at V and 7 bases at J, with 17 bases in the middle. The CDR3 is 13 residues long. Germline CDR1 MNHEY, CDR2 SMNVEV (reference sequence). The CDR3 loop is CASRTVGRGGYTF. The CDR3 region has the DNA TGTGCCAGCCGTACGGTGGGGCGCGGTGGCTACACCTTC.

The genes are TRBV11-3 and TRBJ1-1, with unresolved D. The CDR3 runs 13 residues. Germline V gene sequence: CDR1 SGHNT, CDR2 YENEEA. Trimming left V 5 bases short and J 1 base short, with 8 bases between. This CDR3 is CASSLEANTEAFF. CDR3 in DNA: TGTGCCAGCAGCCTCGAAGCGAACACTGAAGCTTTCTTT.